This TCR beta chain was obtained from a study of blood T cell repertoires in COVID-19. At the level of the study: Samples came from the United States, Italy and Spain, spanning acute and convalescent COVID-19. Sources were T cells, B-cell-depleted T cells, or PBMCs; the material itself was cDNA or gDNA.

Original methodology: Estimation of nucleated cell counts relied on the amplification of reference gene primers. The repertoire was sequenced with immunoSEQ multiplex PCR; TCRdb's copy has only in-frame clones and lacks some. V, J and clone size are taken as reported in that table, and D and trimming were inferred from the DNA itself. The sample contains some 350,000 clones, 90% of which appear only once. V lost 5 bases to trimming and J lost 1 base, with 8 bases between them. CDR3 size: 13 residues. Looked up from germline, CDR1 is SQVTM and CDR2 is ANQGSEA. Sequencing used peripheral blood. The receptor was isolated from a man aged 18 to 29 with active or convalescent COVID-19. This chain joins TRBV29-1 and TRBJ2-2; D remains unclear. CDR3 DNA: TGCAGCGTTATACAGAGGAACACCGGGGAGCTGTTTTTT. This translates into CSVIQRNTGELFF.